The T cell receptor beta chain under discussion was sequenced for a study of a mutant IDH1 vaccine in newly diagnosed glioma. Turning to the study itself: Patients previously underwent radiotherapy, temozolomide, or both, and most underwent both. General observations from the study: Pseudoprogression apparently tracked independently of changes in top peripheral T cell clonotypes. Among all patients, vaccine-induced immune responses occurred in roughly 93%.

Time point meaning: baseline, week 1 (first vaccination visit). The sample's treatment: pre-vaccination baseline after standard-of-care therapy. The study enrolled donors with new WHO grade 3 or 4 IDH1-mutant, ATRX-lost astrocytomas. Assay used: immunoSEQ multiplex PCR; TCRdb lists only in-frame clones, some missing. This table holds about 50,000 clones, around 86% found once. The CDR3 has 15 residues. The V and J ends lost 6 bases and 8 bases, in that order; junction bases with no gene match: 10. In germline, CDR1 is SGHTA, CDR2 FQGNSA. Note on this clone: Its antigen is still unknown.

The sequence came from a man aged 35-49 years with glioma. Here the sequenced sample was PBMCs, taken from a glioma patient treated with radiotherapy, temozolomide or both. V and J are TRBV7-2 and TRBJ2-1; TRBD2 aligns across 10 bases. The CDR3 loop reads CASSRTSGSRDEQFF. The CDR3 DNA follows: TGTGCCAGCAGTCGGACTAGCGGCAGTCGGGATGAGCAGTTCTTC.